This T cell receptor (beta chain) derives from a study of glioma-infiltrating T cells after dendritic cell vaccination. Time point reported: after dendritic cell vaccination, including at tumor progression/relapse. CDR3 length equals 15 residues. Germline trimming cut 3 bases from V and 3 bases from J; bases unmatched to any gene: 3. Germline CDR1 and CDR2: SGDLS and YYNGEE. Assay used: immunoSEQ multiplex PCR; TCRdb lists only in-frame clones, some missing. The sample gives 55,000 to 75,000 clones, just under 85% of which show up once; around 14% is in the top ten. This clonotype was sampled from a human donor with glioblastoma. The starting material was blood, obtained after dendritic cell vaccination. The V and J genes are TRBV9 and TRBJ2-2, with TRBD2 identical over 9 bases. CDR3 DNA sequence: TGTGCCAGCAGCGGCGGGGGGGTTGACACCGGGGAGCTGTTTTTT. Its protein product is CASSGGGVDTGELFF.